The 13 T cell receptor beta chains presented below share a single source sample, sequenced in a study of regulatory T cells in long-lasting Graves disease. Indicated time point: newly diagnosed GD, antithyroid drugs for less than 3 months. Following extraction of RNA from PBMCs, that RNA was used to make the TCR library. In building TCR beta libraries, iRepertoire HTBI primers were used together with Arm-PCR of CDR3 regions. From the multiplex PCR reads, TCRdb called clonotypes with MiXCR, one entry per CDR3 protein. Of 350,000 to 500,000 distinct CDR3 sequences in the sample, less than 20% were seen once. This sample was shared with a second study, whose subject was T cells in Graves' hyperthyroidism and ophthalmopathy.

This specimen was peripheral blood mononuclear cells (PBMCs), taken at new diagnosis, from a patient treated with antithyroid drugs. Receptors originate from a woman aged 25 to 39 with Graves disease.

Worth noting for this clonotype: A much larger clone differs from this one at a single base, so this may be a read error. The V call is TRBV6-1, the J call TRBJ2-3; D is possibly TRBD1 (5 bases). Germline lookup yields CDR1 MNHNS and CDR2 SASEGT. Trimming took 3 bases from V and 5 from J, leaving 18 bases between them. The CDR3 totals 16 residues. The CDR3 is CASSDRVGPAGDTQYF. CDR3 bases: TGTGCCAGCAGTGACAGGGTTGGGCCCGCAGGAGATACGCAGTATTTT.

This clonotype showed up just once. Just one base apart from a much larger clone, this may be a read error. The V gene is TRBV5-1, the J gene TRBJ2-3, with 7 bases aligning to TRBD2. Trimming took 0 bases from V and 1 from J; bases not matched to a gene: 2. CDR3 length: 15 residues. Germline CDR1 and CDR2: SGHRS and YFSETQ. The CDR3 is CASSLAGLGTDTQYF. The CDR3 DNA reads TGCGCCAGCAGCTTGGCCGGACTAGGCACAGATACGCAGTATTTT.

This clonotype was picked up many times. This chain joins TRBV27 and TRBJ1-1, with 10 bases aligning to TRBD1. CDR3 length equals 16 residues. The junction had 9 bases not matched to a gene; V was cut back by 3 bases and J by 5 bases. Germline values: CDR1 MNHEY, CDR2 SMNVEV (reference sequence). CDR3 in amino acids: CASSFAGQGRGTEAFF. CDR3 in DNA: TGTGCCAGCAGTTTTGCGGGACAGGGGAGAGGGACTGAAGCTTTCTTT.

This clonotype was recorded at least ten times. The rearrangement uses TRBV18 and TRBJ2-7, with a possible D match to TRBD2 (6 bases). The V gene's germline CDR1 is KGHSH and CDR2 LQKENI. The CDR3 is made up of 15 amino acids. V dropped 2 bases and J dropped 0 bases, with 11 bases sitting between them. CDR3 region: CASSPFSSASYEQYF. Here the CDR3 DNA reads TGTGCCAGCTCACCATTCTCTAGCGCCTCCTACGAGCAGTACTTC.

The table lists this clonotype with many counts. The chain combines TRBV10-3 with TRBJ2-7; TRBD1 matches 10 bases. The germline V gene encodes CDR1 ENHRY and CDR2 SYGVKD. Unmatched junction bases numbered 4, after V lost 0 bases and J lost 2 bases. This CDR3 comprises 16 residues. CDR3 amino acids: CAISESVGQGAYEQYF. CDR3 nucleotide sequence: TGTGCCATCAGTGAGTCAGTAGGACAGGGGGCCTACGAGCAGTACTTC.

The rearrangement uses TRBV28 and TRBJ2-7; tentatively, D is TRBD1 (6 bases). The CDR3 runs 14 residues. Trimming shortened V by 3 bases and J by 4 bases, and 13 bases separated the two germline ends. Germline V gene sequence: CDR1 MDHEN, CDR2 SYDVKM. Written as DNA, the CDR3 is TGTGCCAGCAGTTTTTCATCAAGGGGGTACGAGCAGTACTTC. Protein product: CASSFSSRGYEQYF.

This clonotype was counted many times. The chain links TRBV5-6 to TRBJ2-1; unclear D gene. This CDR3 is 15 amino acids long. Trimming left V 0 bases short and J 2 bases short, with 9 bases between. Looked up from germline, CDR1 is SGHDT and CDR2 is YYEEEE. Here the CDR3 DNA reads TGTGCCAGCAGCTTGGTCTACAGAACCTACAATGAGCAGTTCTTC. Translating gives CASSLVYRTYNEQFF.

This clonotype was seen only a few times. The chain uses TRBV4-3 and TRBJ2-5; the match to TRBD2 covers 11 bases. With 9 bases clipped from V and 4 bases from J, the junction kept 13 bases outside the gene matches. Germline V gene lookup returns CDR1 LGHNA and CDR2 YSLEER. This CDR3 spans 16 amino acids. The CDR3 sequence is CASSPGLAVPGETQYF. CDR3 DNA: TGCGCCAGTAGTCCGGGACTAGCGGTTCCGGGAGAGACCCAGTACTTC.

This clonotype was seen ten or more times. The V call is TRBV18, the J call TRBJ2-7, with TRBD1 identical over 10 bases. Germline CDR1 and CDR2: KGHSH and LQKENI. V gave up 4 bases and J gave up 4 bases; unmatched junction bases: 7. The CDR3 runs to 15 residues. The CDR3 nucleotides read TGTGCCAGCTCACAGAGACAGGGGGCGTATTACGAGCAGTACTTC. Translation gives CASSQRQGAYYEQYF.

This rearrangement joins TRBV12-3 or TRBV12-4 to TRBJ2-7; D is perhaps TRBD1 (5 bases). Trimming stripped 3 bases from V and 2 bases from J, with 14 bases between. The CDR3 has 15 amino acids. The CDR3 DNA is TGTGCCAGCAGTTTGAGCCAGGGTAGTACCTACGAGCAGTACTTC. It is translated as CASSLSQGSTYEQYF.

There are many counts of this clonotype. V gene TRBV12-3 or TRBV12-4 combines with J gene TRBJ2-1; 9 bases are a match to TRBD2. The trim removed 4 bases at V and 7 bases at J, leaving 11 bases unmatched. The CDR3 has 16 amino acids. The CDR3 region is CASSSSPGTSLNEQFF. The CDR3 DNA sequence: TGTGCCAGCAGTTCCTCCCCCGGGACTAGCTTAAATGAGCAGTTCTTC.

The chain has TRBV19 and TRBJ1-2, with 8 positions matching TRBD1. The CDR3 has 16 amino acids. The V and J ends lost 7 bases and 6 bases, in that order; junction bases with no gene match: 16. Germline V lookup: CDR1 LNHDA, CDR2 SQIVND (reference sequence). Here the CDR3 reads CASTPRTGSPSNGYTF. The DNA for the CDR3 is TGTGCCAGTACCCCTAGGACAGGGAGCCCATCTAATGGCTACACCTTC. The full variable domain, rest sourced from reference TRBV19 and TRBJ1-2, is DGGITQSPKYLFRKEGQNVTLSCEQNLNHDAMYWYRQDPGQGLRLIYYSQIVNDFQKGDIAEGYSVSREKKESFPLTVTSAQKNPTAFYLCASTPRTGSPSNGYTFGSGTRLTVV.

This clonotype was seen many times. The CDR3 DNA is TGTGCCATCAGTCCGGGACTAGGAGAAAACATTCAGTACTTC. Translated: CAISPGLGENIQYF. The J gene is TRBJ2-4, the V gene TRBV10-3; 8 bases map to TRBD2. The ends lost 5 bases at V and 5 bases at J; junction bases unmatched: 5. The CDR3 length is 14 residues. Germline CDR1 and CDR2: ENHRY and SYGVKD.